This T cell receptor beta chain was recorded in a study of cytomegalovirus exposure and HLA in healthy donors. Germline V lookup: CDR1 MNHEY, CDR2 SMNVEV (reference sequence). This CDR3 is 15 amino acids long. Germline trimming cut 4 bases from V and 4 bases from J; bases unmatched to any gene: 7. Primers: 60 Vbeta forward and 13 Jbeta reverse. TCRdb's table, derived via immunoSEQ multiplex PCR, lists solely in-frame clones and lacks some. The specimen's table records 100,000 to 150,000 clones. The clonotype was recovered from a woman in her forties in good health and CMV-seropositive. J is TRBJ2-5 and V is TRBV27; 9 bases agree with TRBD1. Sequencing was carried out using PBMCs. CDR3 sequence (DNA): TGTGCCAGCAGTTCCGGGACAGGGCAGACAGAGACCCAGTACTTC. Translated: CASSSGTGQTETQYF.